This TCR beta chain stems from a study of blood T cells in healthy people across ages. Study at large: Capture via template switching afforded approximately one barcoded beta molecule per two T cells.

Study-level points and caveats: Considered underestimates were the diversity estimates obtained from one million T cells.

Together with a sample-barcoded 5' primer, a J-beta primer mix was included in a second PCR lasting roughly 6 to 12 cycles. With 12 random nucleotides, a template-switch adaptor tagged each individual cDNA molecule. TCRdb ran MiXCR on the 5' RACE reads and lists one entry per CDR3 protein. The sample consists of 1.5 million or so distinct CDR3 sequences, under 55% of them appearing once. V was pared by 2 bases and J by 7 bases, with 12 bases between. CDR1 is SGHTA, CDR2 FQGNSA, per germline. The CDR3 covers 14 residues. Each sample had at least 7 million PBMCs isolated. On this clonotype itself: Its antigen is unidentified.

V usage is TRBV7-2 and J usage is TRBJ2-1, with D hard to call. The sample comprised blood. This clonotype was obtained from a woman aged 18-29 years in good health. CDR3 residues: CASSLIRSTNEQFF. The CDR3 DNA sequence: TGTGCCAGCAGCTTAATAAGGTCGACTAATGAGCAGTTCTTC.